This TCR beta chain was identified during a study of cytomegalovirus exposure and HLA in healthy donors. Study summary: A previous analysis identified 95 million to 120 million unique TCR beta sequences derived from some 200 million T cells. HLA-typed donors were the source of around 85 million unique TCRs held in an early data release.

On this clone itself: Its antigen is unidentified.

CDR1 and CDR2 (germline): MNHNY, SVGAGI (reference sequence). This CDR3 has 15 residues. V dropped 7 bases and J dropped 2; count of bases not matched to a gene: 10. 13 Jbeta primers and 60 Vbeta primers were used for the PCR. The protocol was immunoSEQ multiplex PCR, while the TCRdb copy is restricted to in-frame clones and leaves out a portion. The sample lists 150,000 to 200,000 clones, around 75% occurring once. Study-wide results and limits: Apart from CMV serostatus, no immune exposure information was available. Compared with the approximately 680-donor mean, an Asian-associated ancestry cluster reportedly had fewer N-insertions, according to a later analysis.

The clonotype comes from a man between 18 and 29 years old in good health and CMV-seropositive. Sequencing used PBMCs. The chain carries TRBV6-6 and TRBJ1-1, with 7 bases aligning to TRBD1. The CDR3 sequence: CASKRGPNLNTEAFF. Here the CDR3 DNA reads TGTGCCAGCAAAAGGGGGCCTAACTTAAACACTGAAGCTTTCTTT.